These T cell receptor beta chains were read from a single sample in a study of cytomegalovirus exposure and HLA in healthy donors. Some clones are missing from TCRdb's copy, which holds only in-frame ones; the method was immunoSEQ multiplex PCR. Of 150,000 or so clones listed, more than 60% are singletons. Input material: PBMCs. These receptors originate from a woman between 50 and 59 years old in good health and CMV-seropositive. Each CDR3 is given with its conserved first and last residue. Each record gives: clone size, CDR3 length, V gene, D gene, J gene, CDR3 DNA, CDR3 protein. The D gene is left open where the match is weak. The listing skips clone size in some rows; elsewhere it reads once, few, many or a size class.

-	13	TRBV5-5	-	TRBJ2-7	TGTGCCAGCAGCTTCCGGGTGGCCTACGAGCAGTACTTC	CASSFRVAYEQYF
-	14	TRBV7-2	TRBD1	TRBJ2-7	TGTGCCAGCAGCCCCCAGACAGGGGCCTACGAGCAGTACTTC	CASSPQTGAYEQYF
-	15	TRBV7-2	TRBD1	TRBJ1-1	TGTGCCAGCAGCTTAGGGACAGGGTCGCGGACTGAAGCTTTCTTT	CASSLGTGSRTEAFF
-	14	TRBV6-1	-	TRBJ1-5	TGTGCCAGCAGTGATACCAGGTACAATCAGCCCCAGCATTTT	CASSDTRYNQPQHF
-	16	TRBV5-6	TRBD1	TRBJ2-1	TGTGCCAGCAGCTCCCTGACAGGGTCGAGGAACAATGAGCAGTTCTTC	CASSSLTGSRNNEQFF
-	14	TRBV19	-	TRBJ1-1	TGTGCCAGTTCGCCCCGCCCAGGGGACACTGAAGCTTTCTTT	CASSPRPGDTEAFF
-	14	TRBV6-5	-	TRBJ1-2	TGTGCCAGCAGATTTTTAGGTGGGGCCTATGGCTACACCTTC	CASRFLGGAYGYTF
-	15	TRBV7-3	-	TRBJ2-3	TGTGCCAGCAGCCCGATGGGGAGTGTCACAGATACGCAGTATTTT	CASSPMGSVTDTQYF
-	14	TRBV11-3	TRBD1	TRBJ1-1	TGTGCCAGCAGCCGAACAGGGACAGAAACTGAAGCTTTCTTT	CASSRTGTETEAFF
-	9	TRBV20-1	-	TRBJ1-2	TGCAGGGCGGGCAGTGGCTACACCTTC	CRAGSGYTF
-	14	TRBV5-1	-	TRBJ2-1	TGCGCCAGCAGCTTGGGTCTAGCCCCGGATGAGCAGTTCTTC	CASSLGLAPDEQFF
-	13	TRBV9	-	TRBJ1-1	TGTGCCAGCAGCGTAGTTACCGGGGGTGAAGCTTTCTTT	CASSVVTGGEAFF
-	16	TRBV28	-	TRBJ1-2	TGTGCCAGCAGAGTCGGTGGGGGGGCGCTTGACTATGGCTACACCTTC	CASRVGGGALDYGYTF
-	13	TRBV5-1	-	TRBJ2-5	TGCGCCAGCAGCTTGGAAGCCCGAGAGACCCAGTACTTC	CASSLEARETQYF
-	16	TRBV28	TRBD1	TRBJ2-7	TGTGCCAGCAGGGGAGACCGACAGGGCAAATCCTACGAGCAGTACTTC	CASRGDRQGKSYEQYF
-	15	TRBV5-1	TRBD1	TRBJ2-1	TGCGCCAGCAGCTTGGGACAGGGCACCTACAATGAGCAGTTCTTC	CASSLGQGTYNEQFF
-	16	TRBV5-1	TRBD2	TRBJ2-2	TGCGCCAGCAGCCCACTAGCGGGAGGGAACACCGGGGAGCTGTTTTTT	CASSPLAGGNTGELFF
-	15	TRBV5-4	-	TRBJ2-1	TGTGCCAGCAGCCCGGACGGGAGCTCCTACAATGAGCAGTTCTTC	CASSPDGSSYNEQFF
-	13	TRBV5-1	TRBD1	TRBJ1-1	TGCGCCAGCAGCTTGGCTGGACAGGGTGAAGCTTTCTTT	CASSLAGQGEAFF
-	14	TRBV5-1	TRBD1	TRBJ2-7	TGCGCCAGCAGCATCGGGACAGGGTCCTACGAGCAGTACTTC	CASSIGTGSYEQYF
-	20	TRBV27	TRBD1	TRBJ1-6	TGTGCCAGCAGTTTAGGCGCACGGGACAGACACCCTATTTATAATTCACCCCTCCACTTT	CASSLGARDRHPIYNSPLHF
once	14	TRBV10-3	TRBD2	TRBJ2-1	TGTGCCATCAGTGGGGGGTACGGGGGGGGTGAGCAGTTCTTC	CAISGGYGGGEQFF
-	15	TRBV5-1	TRBD1	TRBJ2-3	TGCGCCAGCAGCTTAGGCAGGGGGCCCACAGATACGCAGTATTTT	CASSLGRGPTDTQYF
once	15	TRBV9	TRBD2	TRBJ2-1	TGTGCCAGCAGCCTCGCGGGGGGCACCTACAATGAGCAGTTCTTC	CASSLAGGTYNEQFF
-	15	TRBV5-4	TRBD2	TRBJ2-5	TGTGCCAGCAGCACCGGGGGAGCGGGAGAAGAGACCCAGTACTTC	CASSTGGAGEETQYF
once	14	TRBV5-1	-	TRBJ1-1	TGCGCCAGCTCGCGGACCGGGGAACCATCTGAAGCTTTCTTT	CASSRTGEPSEAFF
few	12	TRBV9	-	TRBJ2-1	TGTGCCAGCAGCGAGCTACCCAATGAGCAGTTCTTC	CASSELPNEQFF
-	11	TRBV9	-	TRBJ1-2	TGTGCCAGCAGCGTAGAACAGACCTACACCTTC	CASSVEQTYTF
-	13	TRBV2	TRBD1	TRBJ1-4	TGTGCCAACGCCAGACAGGGTAATGAAAAACTGTTTTTT	CANARQGNEKLFF
-	11	TRBV5-4	TRBD1	TRBJ1-1	TGTGCCAGCAGCTTCCGGGACAGAGCTTTCTTT	CASSFRDRAFF
-	12	TRBV6-5	TRBD1	TRBJ1-2	TGTGCCAGCAGCTATACAGGGGATGGCTACACCTTC	CASSYTGDGYTF
-	16	TRBV18	-	TRBJ2-7	TGTGCCAGCTCACCACCGTCGGCAGTTGGGGGGTCCGAGCAGTACTTC	CASSPPSAVGGSEQYF
-	14	TRBV7-2	TRBD1	TRBJ1-2	TGTGCCAGCAGCTCGAGACAGGGGAGAGATGGCTACACCTTC	CASSSRQGRDGYTF
-	16	TRBV7-6	TRBD1	TRBJ2-2	TGTGCCAGCAGCTTAGCGACAGGGGCGAACACCGGGGAGCTGTTTTTT	CASSLATGANTGELFF
once	14	TRBV27	-	TRBJ2-7	TGTGCCAGCAGTTTAAACGGGGAATGGTACGAGCAGTACTTC	CASSLNGEWYEQYF
-	17	TRBV5-1	TRBD1	TRBJ2-3	TGCGCCAGCGCCTCCCACGGTCCGGGACAGGGAACAGATACGCAGTATTTT	CASASHGPGQGTDTQYF
-	14	TRBV7-7	TRBD1	TRBJ2-7	TGTGCTAGCAGCCCAGGACAGGATGGATACGAGCAGTACTTC	CASSPGQDGYEQYF
-	13	TRBV11-3	-	TRBJ1-1	TGTGCCAGCAGCCGGAAGGGGGACACTGAAGCTTTCTTT	CASSRKGDTEAFF
-	11	TRBV6-6	-	TRBJ2-7	TGTGCCAGCAGTTACCAACTAGAGCAGTACTTC	CASSYQLEQYF
-	16	TRBV13	TRBD1	TRBJ1-5	TGTGCCAGCAGCCCCATCGGGACAGGGGCCAATCAGCCCCAGCATTTT	CASSPIGTGANQPQHF
-	15	TRBV6-1	TRBD1	TRBJ1-1	TGTGCCAGCAGTGGGGTGACAGGGCGCAACACTGAAGCTTTCTTT	CASSGVTGRNTEAFF
-	12	TRBV2	-	TRBJ1-3	TGTGCCAGCAAGAGCTCTGGAAACACCATATATTTT	CASKSSGNTIYF
once	13	TRBV9	TRBD1	TRBJ1-1	TGTGCCAGCAGCGTGGGGACAGGAACTGAAGCTTTCTTT	CASSVGTGTEAFF
-	17	TRBV4-1	TRBD2	TRBJ2-5	TGCGCCAGCAGCCAAGATCCCGGGGGGGGGTACCAAGAGACCCAGTACTTC	CASSQDPGGGYQETQYF
-	19	TRBV12-5	-	TRBJ2-6	TGTGCTAGTGGTTTCCGTAGGGGGACATACAACTCTGGGGCCAACGTCCTGACTTTC	CASGFRRGTYNSGANVLTF
-	18	TRBV6-1	-	TRBJ1-6	TGTGCCAGCAGTGAAGTGACAGGATCGAGCTCCTATAATTCACCCCTCCACTTT	CASSEVTGSSSYNSPLHF
-	12	TRBV4-1	-	TRBJ2-2	TGCGCCAGCAGCCACGACACCGGGGAGCTGTTTTTT	CASSHDTGELFF
-	15	TRBV29-1	TRBD1	TRBJ1-2	TGCAGCGTTGACCAAGGGACAGGGGAGGACTATGGCTACACCTTC	CSVDQGTGEDYGYTF
-	14	TRBV6-5	TRBD1	TRBJ2-7	TGTGCCAGCAGCTTACAGGGGGAGTTCGACGAGCAGTACTTC	CASSLQGEFDEQYF
-	16	TRBV28	-	TRBJ2-7	TGTGCCAGCAGCTTCCCCCTGGACAGTCGCTCCTACGAGCAGTACTTC	CASSFPLDSRSYEQYF
-	15	TRBV29-1	-	TRBJ2-5	TGCAGCGTTGAAGAAGGACGAGGAGGGAAAGAGACCCAGTACTTC	CSVEEGRGGKETQYF
-	16	TRBV6-5	-	TRBJ1-1	TGTGCCAGCAGTTACGACCTGGGGGGGCTAGACACTGAAGCTTTCTTT	CASSYDLGGLDTEAFF
-	14	TRBV28	TRBD1	TRBJ1-2	TGTGCCAGCAACCCAGGGGGCTCCTCCTATGGCTACACCTTC	CASNPGGSSYGYTF
-	15	TRBV9	TRBD2	TRBJ2-5	TGTGCCAGCAGCGTAGATACGGGGGGGGGAGAGACCCAGTACTTC	CASSVDTGGGETQYF
few	16	TRBV2	-	TRBJ1-5	TGTGCCAGCAGTGAATCAGACAGGAGTCGGTATCAGCCCCAGCATTTT	CASSESDRSRYQPQHF
-	15	TRBV6-1	-	TRBJ1-2	TGTGCCAGCAATCCAGGTCCAACGATCGTCTATGGCTACACCTTC	CASNPGPTIVYGYTF